This T cell receptor beta chain was identified in a study of blood T cell repertoires in COVID-19. Clones were sequenced by immunoSEQ multiplex PCR, and TCRdb holds only the in-frame ones, with some missing. The sample yields roughly 220,000 clones, nearly 90% seen once. Participants spanned ages roughly 18 to 90 years and resided in 24 US areas. The CDR3 runs 16 residues. Germline V gene sequence: CDR1 MNHEY, CDR2 SVGEGT. V shed 8 bases and J shed 1 base, with 19 bases lying between them. This receptor was identified in a man under 40 who had been exposed to COVID-19. The rearrangement uses TRBV6-2 or TRBV6-3 and TRBJ2-3; a weak D match, TRBD1 (6 bases). Material for sequencing was PBMCs or T cells enriched from blood (not recorded which). The CDR3 sequence is CASRPPTGNGTDTQYF. CDR3 DNA sequence: TGTGCCAGCCGCCCCCCTACAGGGAACGGCACAGATACGCAGTATTTT.